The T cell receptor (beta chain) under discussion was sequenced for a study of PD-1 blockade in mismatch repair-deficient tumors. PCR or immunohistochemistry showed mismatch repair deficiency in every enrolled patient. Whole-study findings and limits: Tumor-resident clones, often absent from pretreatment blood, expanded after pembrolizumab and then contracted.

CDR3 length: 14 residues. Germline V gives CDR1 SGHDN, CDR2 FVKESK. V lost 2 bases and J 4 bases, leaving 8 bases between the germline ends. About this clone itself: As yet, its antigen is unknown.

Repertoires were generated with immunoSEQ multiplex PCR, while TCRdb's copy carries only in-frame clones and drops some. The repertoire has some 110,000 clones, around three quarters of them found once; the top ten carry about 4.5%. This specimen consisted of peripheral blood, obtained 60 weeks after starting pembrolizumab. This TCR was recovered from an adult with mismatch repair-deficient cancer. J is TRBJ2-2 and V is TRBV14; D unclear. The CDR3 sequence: CASSQRSFTGELFF. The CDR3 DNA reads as TGTGCCAGCAGCCAACGTTCGTTCACCGGGGAGCTGTTTTTT. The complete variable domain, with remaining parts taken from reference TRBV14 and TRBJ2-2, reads EAGVTQFPSHSVIEKGQTVTLRCDPISGHDNLYWYRRVMGKEIKFLLHFVKESKQDESGMPNNRFLAERTGGTYSTLKVQPAELEDSGVYFCASSQRSFTGELFFGEGSRLTVL.